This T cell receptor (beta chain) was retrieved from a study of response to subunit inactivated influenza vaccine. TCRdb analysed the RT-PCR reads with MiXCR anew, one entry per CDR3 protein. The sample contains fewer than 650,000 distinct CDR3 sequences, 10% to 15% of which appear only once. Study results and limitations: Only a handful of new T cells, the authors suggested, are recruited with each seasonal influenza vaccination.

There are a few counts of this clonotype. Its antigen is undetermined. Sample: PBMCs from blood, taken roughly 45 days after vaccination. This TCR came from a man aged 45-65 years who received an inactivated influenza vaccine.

The CDR3 nucleotides are TGTGCCATCAGCCGCGGCGGGTCTAGCGGGAGCACAGATACGCAGTATTTT. Protein product: CAISRGGSSGSTDTQYF. The genes are TRBV10-3 and TRBJ2-3, with 8 bases that match TRBD2. Looked up from germline, CDR1 is ENHRY and CDR2 is SYGVKD. J was trimmed by 0 bases and V by 6 bases; bases with no gene match: 11. The CDR3 loop spans 17 amino acids.